This T cell receptor beta chain is drawn from a study of cytomegalovirus exposure and HLA in healthy donors. As to this clone: What it binds is not known.

The PCR employed 60 Vbeta primers together with 13 Jbeta primers. The data were produced by immunoSEQ multiplex PCR, yet TCRdb's version contains in-frame clones alone and is incomplete. Of under 200,000 clones in the sample, approximately 77% were seen once. Germline CDR1 LGHNA, CDR2 YSLEER. The CDR3 is 16 residues long. V was pared by 0 bases and J by 8 bases, with 6 bases of the junction left unmatched. Whole-study findings and limits: Cytomegalovirus association was assigned to approximately 180 TCR beta chains.

Sequenced input: PBMCs. The sequence was obtained from a male donor in good health and CMV-seronegative. This chain connects TRBV4-3 to TRBJ2-2; TRBD2 aligns across 10 bases. The CDR3 bases are TGCGCCAGCAGCCAAGAATTGGCTAGCGGGAGTGGGGAGCTGTTTTTT. Translated: CASSQELASGSGELFF.